These 20 T cell receptor beta chains share one sample of origin, sequenced in a study of molecular identifiers for immune sequencing clone quantification. TCRdb redid the calling of the PCR reads with MiXCR, one entry per CDR3 protein. The table records under 350,000 distinct CDR3 sequences, about 23% of them present only once. Sequenced material: naive CD8+ T cells from blood, with Jurkat cell RNA spiked in. Subset here: FACS-sorted CD8+CD4-CCR7+CD45RA+ naive T cells. All receptors derive from a human donor in good health. Some libraries in this study had Jurkat cell RNA spiked in.

This clonotype was recorded a few times. The chain links TRBV14 to TRBJ2-1; tentatively, D is TRBD1 (6 bases). The CDR3 length is 13 residues. With 3 bases removed from V and 8 bases from J, the gap between germline ends came to 11 bases. Looked up from germline, CDR1 is SGHDN and CDR2 is FVKESK. The CDR3 nucleotides are TGTGCCAGCAGCCAGTCAGGGGTTCATGAGCAGTTCTTC. Residues: CASSQSGVHEQFF.

This clonotype was observed many times. The chain has TRBV7-9 and TRBJ2-7; 7 bases agree with TRBD1. The V segment lost 5 bases and the J segment 4 bases; nucleotides outside the gene matches: 11. CDR1 is SEHNR and CDR2 is FQNEAQ in the germline V gene (reference sequence). The CDR3 is made up of 15 amino acids. CDR3 protein: CASSLDRDLGYEQYF. CDR3 nucleotide sequence: TGTGCCAGCAGCCTTGACAGGGATCTTGGGTACGAGCAGTACTTC.

This clonotype has a count of ten or more. This chain connects TRBV7-8 to TRBJ2-7, with a tentative D call TRBD2 (7 bases). The CDR3 contains 18 residues. The V end lost 6 bases, the J end lost 5 bases, and 29 bases lay between the germline ends. Germline V CDR1 and CDR2: SGHVS, FQNEAQ. The CDR3 spells CASSHQRGSRGGADEQYF. DNA of the CDR3: TGTGCCAGCAGTCATCAAAGGGGATCGAGAGGGGGGGCGGACGAGCAGTACTTC.

Points on this clonotype: A much larger clone differs from this one at a single base, so this may be a read error. CDR3 in amino acids: CASSLDGSNTEALF. CDR3 nucleotide sequence: TGTGCCAGCAGCTTAGACGGATCGAACACTGAAGCTCTCTTT. The genes are TRBV7-6 and TRBJ1-1; D gene ambiguous. Germline V gene data show CDR1 as SGHVS and CDR2 as FNYEAQ. CDR3 length equals 14 residues.

This clonotype was seen only a few times. This chain's CDR3 is CASSSPEQGAYEQYF. CDR3 bases: TGTGCCAGTAGTAGCCCAGAACAGGGCGCCTACGAGCAGTACTTC. The chain combines TRBV19 with TRBJ2-7, with D maybe TRBD1 (6 bases). Germline V lookup: CDR1 LNHDA, CDR2 SQIVND (reference sequence). This CDR3 has 15 residues. Trimming left V 4 bases short and J 2 bases short, with 15 bases between. The full variable domain, with the rest looked up from reference TRBV19 and TRBJ2-7, is DGGITQSPKYLFRKEGQNVTLSCEQNLNHDAMYWYRQDPGQGLRLIYYSQIVNDFQKGDIAEGYSVSREKKESFPLTVTSAQKNPTAFYLCASSSPEQGAYEQYFGPGTRLTVT.

This clonotype was seen a few times. The V and J genes are TRBV12-5 and TRBJ2-5, with D possibly TRBD1 on 6 matching bases. Deletions cut 2 bases from V and 0 bases from J, with 10 bases between. In germline, CDR1 is LGHNT, CDR2 FRNRAP. This CDR3 contains 15 residues. This chain's CDR3 is CASGLSTGYQETQYF. CDR3 DNA: TGTGCTAGTGGTTTGTCTACAGGGTACCAAGAGACCCAGTACTTC.

The chain joins TRBV28 to TRBJ2-2; TRBD1 is a possible D gene (6 bases). The germline V and J ends were trimmed by 3 bases and 1 base, with 9 bases remaining between them. Germline assignment: CDR1 MDHEN and CDR2 SYDVKM. The CDR3 extends over 15 amino acids. The CDR3 DNA sequence: TGTGCCAGCAGTTTTAGACAGGAGAACACCGGGGAGCTGTTTTTT. Its translation is CASSFRQENTGELFF.

This clonotype has only a few counts. This rearrangement joins TRBV6-5 to TRBJ2-7, with 8 bases lining up with TRBD1. This CDR3 region has 15 residues. Germline loops: CDR1 MNHEY, CDR2 SVGAGI. The ends lost 4 bases at V and 3 bases at J; junction bases unmatched: 8. CDR3 region: CASSSDRVFVYEQYF. The CDR3 DNA sequence: TGTGCCAGCAGTTCGGACAGGGTTTTCGTCTACGAGCAGTACTTC.

This clonotype was found many times. The chain's CDR3 is CASSLSGGIYEQYF. Here the CDR3 DNA reads TGTGCCAGCAGCCTTAGCGGAGGGATCTACGAGCAGTACTTC. The chain carries TRBV28 and TRBJ2-7, with a weak D call TRBD2 (6 bases). The CDR3 is made up of 14 amino acids. V lost 6 bases to trimming and J lost 3 bases, with 15 bases between them. Germline V lookup: CDR1 MDHEN, CDR2 SYDVKM.

This clonotype has a count of ten or more. J is TRBJ2-2 and V is TRBV12-3 or TRBV12-4; no firm D call. V gave up 6 bases and J gave up 2 bases, with 13 bases separating them. The CDR3 spans 15 residues. CDR3 loop: CASSPSWGNTGELFF. CDR3 coding DNA: TGTGCCAGCAGCCCCAGTTGGGGAAACACCGGGGAGCTGTTTTTT.

This clonotype was recorded many times. This chain's CDR3 is CSVRGGIYEQYF. DNA for the CDR3: TGCAGCGTCCGTGGAGGGATTTACGAGCAGTACTTC. The chain links TRBV29-1 to TRBJ2-7; maybe TRBD2 (6 bases). The CDR3 contains 12 residues. Trimming left V 6 bases short and J 4 bases short, with 13 bases between. CDR1 is SQVTM and CDR2 is ANQGSEA in the germline V gene.

The gene calls are TRBV19 and TRBJ2-1; 15 bases line up with TRBD2. The trim removed 6 bases at V and 9 bases at J, leaving 9 bases unmatched. Germline V gives CDR1 LNHDA, CDR2 SQIVND (reference sequence). CDR3 size: 16 residues. CDR3 sequence (DNA): TGTGCCAGTAGCCCCTGGGGGACTAGCGGGGGGTTTGAGCAGTTCTTC. It yields the protein CASSPWGTSGGFEQFF.

This clonotype occurred many times. J is TRBJ2-3 and V is TRBV7-2; D remains ambiguous. The V end lost 8 bases, the J end lost 3 bases, and 6 bases lay between the germline ends. Germline CDR1 reads SGHTA; CDR2 reads FQGNSA. CDR3 length: 11 amino acids. The CDR3 protein is CASPATDTQYF. In DNA form, the CDR3 reads TGTGCCAGCCCGGCGACAGATACGCAGTATTTT.

The chain links TRBV7-8 to TRBJ2-5, with 7 bases matching TRBD2. The CDR3 runs 15 residues. Germline CDR1 is SGHVS and CDR2 is FQNEAQ. The V gene end was trimmed by 5 bases and the J gene end by 5 bases; junction bases not matched to a gene: 11. In DNA form, the CDR3 reads TGTGCCAGCAGCCAACGACTAGCTGGGCCCGAGACCCAGTACTTC. It translates to CASSQRLAGPETQYF.

As for this clonotype: This could be a read error, since a much larger clone is one nucleotide away. The V call is TRBV29-1, the J call TRBJ2-7; 14 bases map to TRBD2. Trimming removed 7 bases from V and 5 bases from J; junction bases left unmatched: 16. The germline CDR1 and CDR2 sequences are SQVTM and ANQGSEA. The length of the CDR3 is 17 residues. The CDR3 bases are TGCAGCGCCCGAGGGACTAGCGGGAGTGTTTTCCCCCACGAGCAGTACTTC. This encodes CSARGTSGSVFPHEQYF.

This clonotype has a handful of counts. V and J are TRBV13 and TRBJ2-7, with 9 bases aligning to TRBD1. Germline CDR1 reads PRHDT; CDR2 reads FYEKMQ (reference sequence). Trimming at V came to 5 bases and at J to 6 bases, leaving 11 bases not matched to a gene. The CDR3 extends over 15 amino acids. The CDR3 DNA follows: TGTGCCAGCAGCCCTCGGGACAGGGTTTATGGCGAGCAGTACTTC. It codes for CASSPRDRVYGEQYF.

On this clonotype: This may stem from a read error, because a much larger clone lies one nucleotide away. The chain recombines TRBV20-1 with TRBJ1-1, with a tentative D call TRBD1 (5 bases). The CDR3 covers 13 residues. CDR1 and CDR2 (germline): DFQATT, SNEGSKA (reference sequence). V lost 6 bases and J 2 bases, leaving 13 bases between the germline ends. In DNA form, the CDR3 reads TGCAGTGCAACGCGGGACTGTAACACTGAAGCTTTCTTT. Residues: CSATRDCNTEAFF.

Concerning this clonotype: Possible read error: a much larger clone is one base away. The CDR3 sequence is CASTFNSGGLDTQYF. The CDR3 region has the DNA TGTGCCAGCACCTTTAATAGCGGGGGATTAGATACGCAGTATTTT. V and J are TRBV6-5 and TRBJ2-3, with 9 bases lining up with TRBD2. The CDR3 totals 15 residues. The V gene end was trimmed by 7 bases and the J gene end by 5 bases; junction bases not matched to a gene: 10. Germline loops: CDR1 MNHEY, CDR2 SVGAGI.

The sample holds many counts of this clonotype. This chain uses TRBV5-6 with TRBJ1-5, with D hard to call. Germline assignment: CDR1 SGHDT and CDR2 YYEEEE. This CDR3 has 15 residues. V shed 0 bases and J shed 1 base, with 8 bases lying between them. CDR3 in amino acids: CASSLGVTSNQPQHF. The DNA of the CDR3 is TGTGCCAGCAGCTTGGGTGTGACAAGCAATCAGCCCCAGCATTTT.

Remarks on this clonotype: A junction end diverges from the germline sequence, so it may reflect a read error. The CDR3 protein is CAWPGGPF. The DNA of the CDR3 is TGTGCCTGGCCGGGGGGCCCTTTC. The chain has TRBV30 and TRBJ2-7; tentative D call: TRBD2 (7 bases). Looked up from germline, CDR1 is GTSNPN and CDR2 is SVGIG (reference sequence). The CDR3 covers 8 residues.